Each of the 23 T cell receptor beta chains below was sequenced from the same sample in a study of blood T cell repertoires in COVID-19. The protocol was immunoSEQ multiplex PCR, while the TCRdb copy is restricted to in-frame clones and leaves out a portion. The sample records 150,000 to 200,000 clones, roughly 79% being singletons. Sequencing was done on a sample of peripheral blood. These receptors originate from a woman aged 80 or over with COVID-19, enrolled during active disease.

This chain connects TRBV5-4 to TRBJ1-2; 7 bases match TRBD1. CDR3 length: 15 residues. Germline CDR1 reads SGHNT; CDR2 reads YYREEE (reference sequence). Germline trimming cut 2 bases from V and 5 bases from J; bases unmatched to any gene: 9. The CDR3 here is CASSLGLDRRYGYTF. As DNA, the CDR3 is TGTGCCAGCAGCTTAGGGTTGGACAGGAGATATGGCTACACCTTC.

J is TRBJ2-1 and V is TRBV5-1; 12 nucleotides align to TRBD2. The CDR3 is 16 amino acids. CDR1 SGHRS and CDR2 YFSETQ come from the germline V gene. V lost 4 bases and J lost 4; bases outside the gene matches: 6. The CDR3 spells CASSPSGTSGYNEQFF. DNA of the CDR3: TGCGCCAGCAGCCCCTCCGGGACTAGCGGGTACAATGAGCAGTTCTTC. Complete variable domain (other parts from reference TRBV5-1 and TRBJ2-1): KAGVTQTPRYLIKTRGQQVTLSCSPISGHRSVSWYQQTPGQGLQFLFEYFSETQRNKGNFPGRFSGRQFSNSRSEMNVSTLELGDSALYLCASSPSGTSGYNEQFFGPGTRLTVL.

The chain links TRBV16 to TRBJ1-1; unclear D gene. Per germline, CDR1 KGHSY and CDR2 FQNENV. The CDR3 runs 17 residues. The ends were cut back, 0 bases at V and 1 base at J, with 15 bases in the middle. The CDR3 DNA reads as TGTGCCAGCAGCCAATCGCGGTTATATAGGCAGAACACTGAAGCTTTCTTT. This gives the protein CASSQSRLYRQNTEAFF.

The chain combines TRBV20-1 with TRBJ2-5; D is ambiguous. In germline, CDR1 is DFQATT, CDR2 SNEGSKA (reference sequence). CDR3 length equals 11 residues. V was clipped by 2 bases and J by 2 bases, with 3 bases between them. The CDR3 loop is CSARIQETQYF. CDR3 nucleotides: TGCAGTGCTAGAATACAAGAGACCCAGTACTTC.

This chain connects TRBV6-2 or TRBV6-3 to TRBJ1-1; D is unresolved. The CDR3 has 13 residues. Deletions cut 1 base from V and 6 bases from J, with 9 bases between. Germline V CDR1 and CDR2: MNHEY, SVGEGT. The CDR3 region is CASSYYGLAEAFF. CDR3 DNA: TGTGCCAGCAGTTACTATGGACTGGCTGAAGCTTTCTTT.

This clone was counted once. This chain's CDR3 is CASSQSDRQRGNQPQHF. CDR3 nucleotides: TGCGCCAGCAGCCAATCAGACAGGCAAAGAGGCAATCAGCCCCAGCATTTT. The chain carries TRBV4-1 and TRBJ1-5, with D possibly being TRBD1 (6 bases). From germline, CDR1 is MGHRA and CDR2 YSYEKL. The CDR3 spans 17 residues. The germline V and J ends were trimmed by 2 bases and 2 bases, with 16 bases remaining between them.

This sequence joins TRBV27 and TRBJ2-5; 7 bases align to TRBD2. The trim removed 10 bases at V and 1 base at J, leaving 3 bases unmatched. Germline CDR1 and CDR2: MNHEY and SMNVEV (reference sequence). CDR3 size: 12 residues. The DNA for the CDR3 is TGTGCCACCCGGACTAGCCAAGAGACCCAGTACTTC. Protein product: CATRTSQETQYF.

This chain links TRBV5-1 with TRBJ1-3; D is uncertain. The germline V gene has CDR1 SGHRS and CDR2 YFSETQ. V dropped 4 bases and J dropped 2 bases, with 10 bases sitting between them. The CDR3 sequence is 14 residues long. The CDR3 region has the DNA TGCGCCAGCAGCCCAGGTGTAGCTGGAAACACCATATATTTT. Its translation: CASSPGVAGNTIYF.

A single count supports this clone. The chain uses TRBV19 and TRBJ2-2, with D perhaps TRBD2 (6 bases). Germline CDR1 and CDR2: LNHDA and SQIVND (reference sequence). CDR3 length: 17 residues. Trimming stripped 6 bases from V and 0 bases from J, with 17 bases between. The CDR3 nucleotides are TGTGCCAGTAGACCTCTCGCGGGAACCTCGAACACCGGGGAGCTGTTTTTT. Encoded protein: CASRPLAGTSNTGELFF.

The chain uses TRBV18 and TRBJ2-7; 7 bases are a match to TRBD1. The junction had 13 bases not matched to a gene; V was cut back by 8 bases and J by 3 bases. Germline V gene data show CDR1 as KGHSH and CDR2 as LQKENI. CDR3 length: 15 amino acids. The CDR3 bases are TGTGCCAGCGCATACGGACAGGTAGGGGTCTACGAGCAGTACTTC. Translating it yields CASAYGQVGVYEQYF.

The CDR3 sequence is CASSILGTFEAFF. The CDR3 DNA reads TGTGCCAGCAGCATATTAGGGACTTTTGAAGCTTTCTTT. The gene calls are TRBV12-3 or TRBV12-4 and TRBJ1-1; possibly TRBD1 for D (5 bases). Deletions cut 6 bases from V and 7 bases from J, with 15 bases between. The CDR3 has 13 residues.

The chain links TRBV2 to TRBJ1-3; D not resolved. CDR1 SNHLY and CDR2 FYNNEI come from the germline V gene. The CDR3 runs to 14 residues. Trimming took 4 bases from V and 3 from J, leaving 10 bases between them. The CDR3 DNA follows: TGTGCCAGCAGTGTGCAGTTCCTTGGAAACACCATATATTTT. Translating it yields CASSVQFLGNTIYF. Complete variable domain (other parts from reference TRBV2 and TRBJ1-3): EPEVTQTPSHQVTQMGQEVILRCVPISNHLYFYWYRQILGQKVEFLVSFYNNEISEKSEIFDDQFSVERPDGSNFTLKIRSTKLEDSAMYFCASSVQFLGNTIYFGEGSWLTVV.

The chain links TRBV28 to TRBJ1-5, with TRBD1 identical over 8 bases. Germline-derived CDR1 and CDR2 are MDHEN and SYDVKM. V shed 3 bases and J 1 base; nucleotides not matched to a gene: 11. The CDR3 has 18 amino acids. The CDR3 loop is CASSFPGQGKMSNQPQHF. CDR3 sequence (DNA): TGTGCCAGCAGTTTCCCTGGACAGGGCAAGATGAGCAATCAGCCCCAGCATTTT. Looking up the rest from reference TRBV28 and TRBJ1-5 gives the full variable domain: DVKVTQSSRYLVKRTGEKVFLECVQDMDHENMFWYRQDPGLGLRLIYFSYDVKMKEKGDIPEGYSVSREKKERFSLILESASTNQTSMYLCASSFPGQGKMSNQPQHFGDGTRLSIL.

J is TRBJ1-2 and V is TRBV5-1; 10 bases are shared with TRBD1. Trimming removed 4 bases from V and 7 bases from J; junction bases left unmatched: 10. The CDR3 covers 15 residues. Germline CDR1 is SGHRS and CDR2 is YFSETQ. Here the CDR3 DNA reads TGCGCCAGCAGCCCCTTGACAGGGGGCATTTCTGGCTACACCTTC. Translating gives CASSPLTGGISGYTF.

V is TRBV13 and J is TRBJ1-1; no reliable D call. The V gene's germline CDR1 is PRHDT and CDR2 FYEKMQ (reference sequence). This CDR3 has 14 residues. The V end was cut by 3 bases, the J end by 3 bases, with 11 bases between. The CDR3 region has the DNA TGTGCCAGCAGCTTGGGCCCAATGTACACTGAAGCTTTCTTT. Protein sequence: CASSLGPMYTEAFF. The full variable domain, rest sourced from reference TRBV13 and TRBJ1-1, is AAGVIQSPRHLIKEKRETATLKCYPIPRHDTVYWYQQGPGQDPQFLISFYEKMQSDKGSIPDRFSAQQFSDYHSELNMSSLELGDSALYFCASSLGPMYTEAFFGQGTRLTVV.

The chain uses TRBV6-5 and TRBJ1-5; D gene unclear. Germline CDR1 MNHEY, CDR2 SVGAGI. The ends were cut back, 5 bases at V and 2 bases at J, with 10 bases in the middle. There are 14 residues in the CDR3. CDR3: CASSQEPGNQPQHF. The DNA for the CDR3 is TGTGCCAGCAGTCAGGAACCGGGCAATCAGCCCCAGCATTTT.

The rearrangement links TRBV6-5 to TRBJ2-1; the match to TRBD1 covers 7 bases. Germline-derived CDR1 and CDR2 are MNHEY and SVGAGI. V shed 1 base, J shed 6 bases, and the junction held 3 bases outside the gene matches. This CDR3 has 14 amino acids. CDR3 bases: TGTGCCAGCAGTTACTTCCGGGACAGCAATGAGCAGTTCTTC. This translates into CASSYFRDSNEQFF.

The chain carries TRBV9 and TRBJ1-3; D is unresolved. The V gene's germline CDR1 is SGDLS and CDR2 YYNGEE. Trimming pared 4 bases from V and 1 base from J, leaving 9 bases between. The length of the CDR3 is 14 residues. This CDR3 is CASSPSPSGNTIYF. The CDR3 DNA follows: TGTGCCAGCAGCCCTAGTCCTTCTGGAAACACCATATATTTT.

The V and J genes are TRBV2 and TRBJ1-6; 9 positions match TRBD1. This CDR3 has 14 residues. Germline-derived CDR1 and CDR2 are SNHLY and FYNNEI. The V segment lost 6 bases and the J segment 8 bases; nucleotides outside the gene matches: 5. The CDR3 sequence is CASSGTGYDSPLHF. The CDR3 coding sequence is TGTGCCAGCAGCGGGACAGGGTACGATTCACCCCTCCACTTT.

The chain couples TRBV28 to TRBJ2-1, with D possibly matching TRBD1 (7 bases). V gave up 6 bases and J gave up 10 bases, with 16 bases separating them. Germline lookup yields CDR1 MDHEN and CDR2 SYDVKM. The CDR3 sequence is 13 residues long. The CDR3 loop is CASRLTGAGEQFF. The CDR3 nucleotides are TGTGCCAGCAGGTTAACAGGGGCGGGGGAGCAGTTCTTC.

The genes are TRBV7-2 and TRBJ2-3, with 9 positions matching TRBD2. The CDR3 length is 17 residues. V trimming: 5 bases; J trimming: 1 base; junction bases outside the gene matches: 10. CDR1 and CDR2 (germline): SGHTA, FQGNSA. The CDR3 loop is CASSPHPGTSRTDTQYF. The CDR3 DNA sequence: TGTGCCAGCAGCCCCCACCCTGGGACTAGCCGCACAGATACGCAGTATTTT.

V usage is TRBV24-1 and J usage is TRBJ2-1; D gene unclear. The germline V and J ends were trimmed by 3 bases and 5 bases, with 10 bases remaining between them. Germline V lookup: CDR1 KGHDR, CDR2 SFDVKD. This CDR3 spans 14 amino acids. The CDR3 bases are TGTGCCACCAGTGATCCCGGGTCCCACAATGAGCAGTTCTTC. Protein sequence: CATSDPGSHNEQFF.

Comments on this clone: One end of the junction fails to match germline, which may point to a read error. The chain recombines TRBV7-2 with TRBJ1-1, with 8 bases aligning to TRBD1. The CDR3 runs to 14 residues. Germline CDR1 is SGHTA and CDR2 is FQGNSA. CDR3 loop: CASSLAGGWAEAFF. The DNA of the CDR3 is TGTGCCAGCAGCCTAGCAGGGGGCTGGGCTGAAGCTTTCTTT.